This is a list of T cell receptor beta chains from one sample in a study of molecular identifiers for immune sequencing clone quantification. In TCRdb, the PCR reads were re-called with MiXCR into one record per CDR3 protein. The data contain tens of thousands of distinct CDR3 sequences, roughly 25% of them singletons. The specimen was naive CD8+ T cells from blood, with Jurkat cell RNA spiked in. The receptors shown here come from a human donor in good health. Some libraries in this study had Jurkat cell RNA spiked in. Both conserved end residues are part of each CDR3. A D gene is named only where the DNA matches it firmly. Not all rows give a size; the values are once, few, many and, for expanded clones, a class.

d_call j_call v_call clone_size cdr3_nt cdr3_aa
- TRBJ1-1 TRBV7-6 many TGTGCCAGCAGCTTACTGACAGTTGGAACTGAAGCTTTCTTT CASSLLTVGTEAFF
- TRBJ2-7 TRBV6-2/TRBV6-3 once TGTGCCAGCAGTCTCAGAGCCCTGGATCTACCCTACGAGCAGTACTTC CASSLRALDLPYEQYF
- TRBJ2-3 TRBV4-1 many TGCGCCAGCAGCCAAGCTTGGGGGACAGATACGCAGTATTTT CASSQAWGTDTQYF
- TRBJ2-7 TRBV7-2 many TGTGCCAGCAGCTTAGTCCCCAGGCCTACCCCCTACGAGCAGTACTTC CASSLVPRPTPYEQYF
TRBD2 TRBJ2-3 TRBV5-4 many TGTGCCAGCATGACTAGCGGGGGCTCCACAGATACGCAGTATTTT CASMTSGGSTDTQYF
TRBD1 TRBJ1-5 TRBV19 many TGTGCCAGTAGTTGGGCAGGGGGAAGCAATCAGCCCCAGCATTTT CASSWAGGSNQPQHF
- TRBJ2-5 TRBV7-9 many TGTGCCAGCAGTCCCTCAAACCAAGAGACCCAGTACTTC CASSPSNQETQYF
- TRBJ1-2 TRBV7-9 many TGTGCCAGCAGCTACCAAGCCTCCTATGGCTACACCTTC CASSYQASYGYTF
- TRBJ2-7 TRBV5-1 few TGCGCCAGCAGCTTGATGGGGTCTGGGTCGGAGGAGCAGTACTTC CASSLMGSGSEEQYF
TRBD2 TRBJ2-3 TRBV3-1 few TGTGCCAGCAGCCCTGGACTAGCGGGGGGCCTCTCAAGCACAGATACGCAGTATTTT CASSPGLAGGLSSTDTQYF
- TRBJ1-3 TRBV12-5 many TGTGCTAGTGGTTTGCTGAGGAACTCTGGAAACACCATATATTTT CASGLLRNSGNTIYF
- TRBJ2-7 TRBV14 many TGTGCCAGCAGCCAGGGGTTCGGCTCCTACGAGCAGTACTTC CASSQGFGSYEQYF
TRBD2 TRBJ2-5 TRBV2 - TGTGCCAGCAACCAGCGGGGGATTCAAGAGACCCAGTACTTC CASNQRGIQETQYF
TRBD2 TRBJ2-1 TRBV7-2 - TGTGCCAGCAGCTTAACAGCTGGGGGACTACTCGACGATGAGCAGTTCTTC CASSLTAGGLLDDEQFF
- TRBJ1-5 TRBV6-6 - TGTGCCAGCACGCTAGAGCTAGGACCGGGCAATCAGCCCCAGCATTTT CASTLELGPGNQPQHF
TRBD1 TRBJ1-5 TRBV27 few TGTGCCAGCAAGACAGGGCTTGGGAGCAATCAGCCCCAGCATTTT CASKTGLGSNQPQHF
TRBD1 TRBJ1-1 TRBV9 many TGTGCCAGCAGCTCCGGGACAGTCGGAGCTTTCTTT CASSSGTVGAFF
- TRBJ1-5 TRBV5-4 many TGTGCCAGCAGCTTGGATCTGGGTTACAATCAGCCCCAGCATTTT CASSLDLGYNQPQHF
- TRBJ2-3 TRBV2 many TGTGCCAGCAGTGCGTGGGCCACAGATACGCAGTATTTT CASSAWATDTQYF
- TRBJ2-6 TRBV6-6 many TGTGCCAGCAGTTACTCGTCGGTCGCCTTCTCTGGGGCCAACGTCCTGACTTTC CASSYSSVAFSGANVLTF
- TRBJ2-7 TRBV30 few TGTGCCTGGAGTGTTGGGGGGCCCACCTACGAGCAGTACTTC CAWSVGGPTYEQYF
- TRBJ2-6 TRBV28 many TGTGCCAGCAGTCTAGGGACGTCTGGGGCCAACGTCCTGACTTTC CASSLGTSGANVLTF
- TRBJ1-5 TRBV6-5 few TGTGCCAGTGCGACTTATTTCAATCAGCCCCAGCATTTT CASATYFNQPQHF
- TRBJ1-5 TRBV6-2/TRBV6-3 many TGTGCCAGCAGTTACGGTTTTGGACAGCCCCAGCATTTT CASSYGFGQPQHF
- TRBJ1-5 TRBV12-3/TRBV12-4 - TGTGCCAGCAGTTTAGTCGGCGGTCAGCCCCAGCATTTT CASSLVGGQPQHF
- TRBJ2-1 TRBV6-2/TRBV6-3 few TGTGCCAGCATCAAGGGCCCGGGGGCCAGCTACAATGAGCAGTTCTTC CASIKGPGASYNEQFF
TRBD2 TRBJ2-3 TRBV11-2 - TGTGCCAGCAGCACCATAATAGGACTAGCGGGGATCATTAGGGGGCAGTATTTT CASSTIIGLAGIIRGQYF
- TRBJ2-1 TRBV12-3/TRBV12-4 - TGTGCCAGCAGGTTAGCGCTACCGCACAATGAGCAGTTCTTC CASRLALPHNEQFF
- TRBJ2-3 TRBV7-6 many TGTGCCAGCAGTTATCGACAGGCACGTACGACAGATACGCAGTATTTT CASSYRQARTTDTQYF
- TRBJ1-5 TRBV7-8 few TGTGCCAGCAGCCCCGGGAGTAGCCAGCCCCAGCATTTT CASSPGSSQPQHF
TRBD1 TRBJ1-5 TRBV28 many TGTGCCAGCAGTTTCCCGACAGGGGGTAATGGCAATCAGCCCCAGCATTTT CASSFPTGGNGNQPQHF
- TRBJ2-1 TRBV27 few TGTGCCAGCAGTCCCACTAGCAGCGCCTACAATGAGCAGTTCTTC CASSPTSSAYNEQFF
- TRBJ1-2 TRBV7-9 many TGTGCCAGCAGCCTAAATGGACAGTCCTACGGCTACACCTTC CASSLNGQSYGYTF
TRBD2 TRBJ2-7 TRBV29-1 many TGCAGCACGGGGGGGTTGGACTACGAGCAGTACTTC CSTGGLDYEQYF
TRBD2 TRBJ2-3 TRBV7-9 few TGTGCCAGCAGCCCCCGGTTCAGCGGGGGGTTAACGGATACGCAGTATTTT CASSPRFSGGLTDTQYF
- TRBJ2-3 TRBV6-5 many TGTGCCAGCAGTTACTCAAATACAGATACGCAGTATTTT CASSYSNTDTQYF
- TRBJ2-2 TRBV7-9 - TGTGCCAGCAGCGATAAGTTAGGGGCACCCTACACCGGGGAGCTGTTTTTT CASSDKLGAPYTGELFF
- TRBJ2-7 TRBV27 - TGTGCCAGCCTCACTTTTAGCCCCACCTACGAGCAGTACTTC CASLTFSPTYEQYF
- TRBJ1-1 TRBV11-3 many TGTGCCAGCAGGGGACAAGAGAACACTGAAGCTTTCTTT CASRGQENTEAFF
- TRBJ2-2 TRBV7-9 few TGTGCCAGCAGCCCGCCTCTTCTAGGTGCGGGACTGAACACCGGGGAGCTGTTTTTT CASSPPLLGAGLNTGELFF
- TRBJ2-7 TRBV28 many TGTGCCAGCAGTTTTTACTACGAGCAGTACTTC CASSFYYEQYF
- TRBJ2-2 TRBV4-1 - TGCGCCAGCAGCCGGGGGCGCGGCACCGGGGAGCTGTTTTTT CASSRGRGTGELFF
TRBD1 TRBJ1-5 TRBV19 - TGTGCCAGTAGTATAGGCTCCAGGGGGAATCAGCCCCAGCATTTT CASSIGSRGNQPQHF
- TRBJ2-3 TRBV19 few TGTGCCATCCCGACCTCATCGCAGTATTTT CAIPTSSQYF
- TRBJ2-3 TRBV3-1 - TGTGCCAGCAGCCAAGGGGGGCAGGGCACAGATACGCAGTATTTT CASSQGGQGTDTQYF
TRBD1 TRBJ2-7 TRBV11-2 once TGTGCCAACAGCTCCTCAGGGGGCTACGAGCAGTACTTC CANSSSGGYEQYF
- TRBJ1-6 TRBV13 many TGTGCCAGCAGCTACGGGGGGGCCGCCTATAATTCACCCCTCCACTTT CASSYGGAAYNSPLHF
TRBD2 TRBJ2-2 TRBV29-1 many TGCAGCGTCGAGGGCGGGAGTTATCCTTCCGGGGAGCTGTTTTTT CSVEGGSYPSGELFF
TRBD1 TRBJ2-2 TRBV20-1 few TGCAGTGCTGAGAGGGGGCCTGAGAACACCGGGGAGCTGTTTTTT CSAERGPENTGELFF
TRBD2 TRBJ2-7 TRBV4-1 many TGCGCCAGCAAAGGGACTAGCGGGGGGGGCGAGCAGTACTTC CASKGTSGGGEQYF
- TRBJ1-1 TRBV6-1 many TGTGCCAGCGTCGACAGTCTGATGAACACTGAAGCTTTCTTT CASVDSLMNTEAFF
- TRBJ2-4 TRBV16 - TGTGCCAGCAGCCAATCGTCGACCGGAGGAAAAAACATTCAGTACTTC CASSQSSTGGKNIQYF
- TRBJ1-1 TRBV25-1 many TGTGCCAGCAGTTTAGGGAAGAACACTGAAGCTTTCTTT CASSLGKNTEAFF
- TRBJ2-3 TRBV27 many TGTGCCGCCGGAGTTAATACGCAGTATTTT CAAGVNTQYF
- TRBJ2-2 TRBV7-9 many TGTGCCAGCAGCCCAGGGTTCACCGGGGAGCTGTTTTTT CASSPGFTGELFF
- TRBJ1-4 TRBV28 few TGTGCCAGCAGTTTATGCATTGCGGGCGCCGGGCTTTTT CASSLCIAGAGLF
- TRBJ1-2 TRBV6-2/TRBV6-3 - TGTGCCAGCAGTTACTCGAGGGACGGCTACACCTTC CASSYSRDGYTF